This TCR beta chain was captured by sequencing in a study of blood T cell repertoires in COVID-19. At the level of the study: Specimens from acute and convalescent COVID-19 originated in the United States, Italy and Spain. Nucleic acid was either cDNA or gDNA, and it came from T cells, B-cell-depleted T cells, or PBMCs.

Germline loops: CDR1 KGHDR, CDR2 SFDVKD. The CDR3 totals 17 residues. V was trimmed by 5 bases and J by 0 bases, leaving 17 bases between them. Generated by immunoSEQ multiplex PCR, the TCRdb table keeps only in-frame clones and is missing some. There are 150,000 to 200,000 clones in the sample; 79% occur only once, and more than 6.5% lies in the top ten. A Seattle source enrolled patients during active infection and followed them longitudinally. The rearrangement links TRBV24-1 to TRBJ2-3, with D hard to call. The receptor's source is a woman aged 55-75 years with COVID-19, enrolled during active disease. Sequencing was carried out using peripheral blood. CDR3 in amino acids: CATSGSSVGVSTDTQYF. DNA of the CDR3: TGTGCCACCAGTGGGTCGTCAGTGGGCGTTAGCACAGATACGCAGTATTTT.